The sequence of this T cell receptor beta chain was determined in a study of T cell responses to AZD1222 COVID-19 vaccine. Whole-study results and caveats: Spike as a whole was targeted by vaccine-associated CD4 TCRs, dominant at 160-218 and 743-854.

Comment on this clone: What it binds is not known.

Germline values: CDR1 SEHNR, CDR2 FQNEAQ (reference sequence). J was trimmed by 7 bases and V by 5 bases; bases with no gene match: 9. This CDR3 region has 15 residues. Generated by immunoSEQ multiplex PCR, the TCRdb table keeps only in-frame clones and is missing some. The sample includes 120,000 to 150,000 clones, about 90% of them seen just once. V gene TRBV7-9 combines with J gene TRBJ1-4; 8 bases line up with TRBD1. The sequence came from an adult in good health. The source material was peripheral blood, sampled on day 0 of AZD1222 vaccination. The CDR3 reads CASSARTGPVEKLFF. DNA for the CDR3: TGTGCCAGCAGCGCTAGGACAGGGCCGGTTGAAAAACTGTTTTTT.